The 25 T cell receptor beta chains in this list originate from one sample, sequenced in a study of OX40 agonist ivuxolimab in advanced cancers. Produced via immunoSEQ multiplex PCR; TCRdb's table is partial and in-frame only. This table holds 28,000 or so clones, around 87% found once. The sequenced sample was CD4+ or CD8+ T cells sorted from blood, obtained in a trial of the OX40 agonist ivuxolimab. These receptors all come from an adult with an advanced solid tumor such as melanoma, head and neck, liver or kidney cancer.

The V call is TRBV4-3, the J call TRBJ1-3; D remains ambiguous. Trimming shortened V by 0 bases and J by 3 bases, and 6 bases separated the two germline ends. The germline V gene encodes CDR1 LGHNA and CDR2 YSLEER. This CDR3 has 14 amino acids. The CDR3 spells CASSQEWGGNTIYF. The DNA of the CDR3 is TGCGCCAGCAGCCAAGAGTGGGGTGGAAACACCATATATTTT.

This clone was counted a few times. The sample contains more than one DNA sequence encoding this CDR3. The chain employs TRBV4-2 and TRBJ2-3, with D perhaps being TRBD1 or TRBD2 (5 bases each). The CDR3 is 15 residues long. Germline V gives CDR1 LGHNA, CDR2 YNFKEQ. V was pared by 1 base and J by 0 bases, with 8 bases between. Here the CDR3 reads CASSQGGGSTDTQYF. The CDR3 nucleotides are TGTGCCAGCAGCCAAGGGGGCGGGAGCACAGATACGCAGTATTTT.

The chain joins TRBV2 to TRBJ1-4; D gene unclear. Trimming shortened V by 7 bases and J by 5 bases, and 14 bases separated the two germline ends. The CDR3 totals 14 residues. In germline, CDR1 is SNHLY, CDR2 FYNNEI. CDR3 bases: TGTGCCAGCAATATAGGGTCCGAGAATGAAAAACTGTTTTTT. Encoded protein: CASNIGSENEKLFF. The complete variable domain, with remaining parts taken from reference TRBV2 and TRBJ1-4, reads EPEVTQTPSHQVTQMGQEVILRCVPISNHLYFYWYRQILGQKVEFLVSFYNNEISEKSEIFDDQFSVERPDGSNFTLKIRSTKLEDSAMYFCASNIGSENEKLFFGSGTQLSVL.

The V call is TRBV11-3, the J call TRBJ2-7, with D possibly being TRBD1 (5 bases). Germline values: CDR1 SGHNT, CDR2 YENEEA. The V gene lost 5 bases and the J gene lost 3 bases, with 11 bases spanning the gap. The CDR3 runs 13 residues. CDR3 bases: TGTGCCAGCAGCCGATATGGACACTACGAGCAGTACTTC. It encodes CASSRYGHYEQYF. The variable domain in full, completed from reference TRBV11-3 and TRBJ2-7, reads EAGVVQSPRYKIIEKKQPVAFWCNPISGHNTLYWYLQNLGQGPELLIRYENEEAVDDSQLPKDRFSAERLKGVDSTLKIQPAELGDSAVYLCASSRYGHYEQYFGPGTRLTVT.

The chain links TRBV29-1 to TRBJ2-3; a weak D match, TRBD2 (6 bases). The CDR3 has 12 residues. The ends were cut back, 4 bases at V and 6 bases at J, with 11 bases in the middle. The germline gives CDR1 SQVTM, CDR2 ANQGSEA. CDR3 bases: TGCAGCGTTGGGTTTAGCGGCGATACGCAGTATTTT. This translates into CSVGFSGDTQYF.

The chain combines TRBV2 with TRBJ1-1; D uncertain. From germline, CDR1 is SNHLY and CDR2 FYNNEI. V shed 3 bases and J shed 3 bases, with 14 bases lying between them. CDR3 length equals 15 residues. CDR3 DNA sequence: TGTGCCAGCAGTGAGGTGGTCAGGCGATACACTGAAGCTTTCTTT. It specifies CASSEVVRRYTEAFF.

This clone was observed a single time. The rearrangement uses TRBV11-1 and TRBJ2-3; D is perhaps TRBD1 or TRBD2 (5 bases each). CDR1 is SGHAT, CDR2 FQDESV, per germline (reference sequence). The V end was cut by 2 bases, the J end by 1 base, with 13 bases between. The CDR3 spans 16 residues. CDR3 residues: CASSLLGDWGTDTQYF. In DNA form, the CDR3 reads TGTGCCAGCAGCTTATTGGGGGATTGGGGCACAGATACGCAGTATTTT.

J is TRBJ2-7 and V is TRBV2; D remains unclear. The CDR3 covers 16 residues. Per the germline V gene, CDR1 is SNHLY and CDR2 is FYNNEI. V was cut by 3 bases and J by 1 base, with 16 bases left in between. The CDR3 region is CASSDRWAGQSYEQYF. As DNA, the CDR3 is TGTGCCAGCAGTGATAGATGGGCAGGCCAGTCCTACGAGCAGTACTTC.

J is TRBJ2-7 and V is TRBV27; D unresolved. Trimming removed 2 bases at V and 0 bases at J, with 5 bases between. Germline V CDR1 and CDR2: MNHEY, SMNVEV (reference sequence). The CDR3 consists of 13 residues. CDR3 bases: TGTGCCAGCAGTTTAACCTCCTCCTACGAGCAGTACTTC. Translation gives CASSLTSSYEQYF.

This sequence joins TRBV19 and TRBJ2-7; 8 nucleotides match TRBD1. Trimming cost V 5 bases and J 3 bases; bases outside gene matches: 9. This CDR3 region has 15 residues. Germline CDR1 reads LNHDA; CDR2 reads SQIVND (reference sequence). CDR3 coding DNA: TGTGCCAGTAGTGTTATGACAGGGGCCTTCTACGAGCAGTACTTC. Protein product: CASSVMTGAFYEQYF. Variable domain in full (rest from reference TRBV19 and TRBJ2-7): DGGITQSPKYLFRKEGQNVTLSCEQNLNHDAMYWYRQDPGQGLRLIYYSQIVNDFQKGDIAEGYSVSREKKESFPLTVTSAQKNPTAFYLCASSVMTGAFYEQYFGPGTRLTVT.

The V gene is TRBV27, the J gene TRBJ2-3; 12 positions agree with TRBD1. This CDR3 contains 16 residues. V was clipped by 3 bases and J by 4 bases; unmatched bases: 5. Germline V gene sequence: CDR1 MNHEY, CDR2 SMNVEV (reference sequence). The CDR3 sequence: CASSFLGTGGADTQYF. In DNA form, the CDR3 reads TGTGCCAGCAGTTTCCTCGGGACAGGGGGCGCAGATACGCAGTATTTT.

This chain links TRBV4-3 with TRBJ1-2, with D perhaps TRBD1 (5 bases). This CDR3 contains 15 residues. Trimming removed 4 bases from V and 4 bases from J, with 16 bases in between. CDR1 and CDR2 from the germline V gene are LGHNA and YSLEER. CDR3 bases: TGCGCCAGCAGCCCCGATCGGGGGACGGCCTATGGCTACACCTTC. Translated: CASSPDRGTAYGYTF.

This clone was detected only a few times. The J gene is TRBJ1-1, the V gene TRBV5-1; D is undetermined. Trimming shortened V by 3 bases and J by 1 base, and 16 bases separated the two germline ends. This CDR3 is 16 amino acids long. Germline-derived CDR1 and CDR2 are SGHRS and YFSETQ. The DNA for the CDR3 is TGCGCCAGCAGCTATATAGACACCGGTACGAACACTGAAGCTTTCTTT. This codes for CASSYIDTGTNTEAFF.

The CDR3 bases are TGTGCCAGCAGCTTTGGACAGGGGGTTGCAGATACGCAGTATTTT. Its translation is CASSFGQGVADTQYF. The V gene is TRBV5-6, the J gene TRBJ2-3, with 10 bases that match TRBD1. With V trimmed by 2 bases and J by 4 bases, 4 bases remained unmatched. The CDR3 loop spans 15 amino acids. The V gene's germline CDR1 is SGHDT and CDR2 YYEEEE. Looking up the rest from reference TRBV5-6 and TRBJ2-3 gives the full variable domain: DAGVTQSPTHLIKTRGQQVTLRCSPKSGHDTVSWYQQALGQGPQFIFQYYEEEERQRGNFPDRFSGHQFPNYSSELNVNALLLGDSALYLCASSFGQGVADTQYFGPGTRLTVL.

The rearrangement uses TRBV25-1 and TRBJ1-2, with no clear D. Trimming shortened V by 7 bases and J by 8 bases, and 20 bases separated the two germline ends. Germline CDR1 is MGHDK and CDR2 is SYGVNS. CDR3 length equals 14 residues. The CDR3: CASTGPQSSWGYTF. The CDR3 region has the DNA TGTGCCAGCACCGGCCCGCAATCGTCGTGGGGCTACACCTTC.

The chain has TRBV18 and TRBJ2-7; 9 nucleotides line up with TRBD1. The CDR3 sequence is 13 residues long. The ends lost 5 bases at V and 3 bases at J; junction bases unmatched: 2. In germline, CDR1 is KGHSH, CDR2 LQKENI. CDR3 bases: TGTGCCAGCTCAACGACAGGGGGCTACGAGCAGTACTTC. Its translation is CASSTTGGYEQYF.

This clone was picked up one time. V and J are TRBV27 and TRBJ2-1; a weak D match, TRBD2 (5 bases). The CDR3 consists of 15 residues. The V gene's germline CDR1 is MNHEY and CDR2 SMNVEV (reference sequence). Trimming took 3 bases from V and 7 from J, leaving 16 bases between them. The CDR3 sequence is CASSFRTPSGNEQFF. In DNA, the CDR3 is TGTGCCAGCAGTTTTCGGACCCCCTCGGGGAATGAGCAGTTCTTC.

By frequency in the sample, this clone is medium-sized. The V and J genes are TRBV27 and TRBJ2-3, with TRBD2 matching 12 bases. Germline V lookup: CDR1 MNHEY, CDR2 SMNVEV (reference sequence). J was trimmed by 6 bases and V by 4 bases; bases with no gene match: 2. The CDR3 extends over 14 amino acids. As DNA, the CDR3 is TGTGCCAGCAGTTCTAGCGGGGGGGTCGATACGCAGTATTTT. Encoded protein: CASSSSGGVDTQYF.

The rearrangement links TRBV4-1 to TRBJ2-2; weak D call: TRBD1 (8 bases). The CDR3 has 16 residues. With 3 bases removed from V and 1 base from J, the gap between germline ends came to 12 bases. CDR1 MGHRA and CDR2 YSYEKL come from the germline V gene. The CDR3 nucleotides are TGCGCCAGCAGCCAGCGGGGGACAGGGAACACCGGGGAGCTGTTTTTT. The encoded protein is CASSQRGTGNTGELFF.

As concerns this clone: Germline and junction disagree at one end, which may indicate a read error. This chain links TRBV19 with TRBJ1-2, with D hard to call. Germline V gives CDR1 LNHDA, CDR2 SQIVND (reference sequence). CDR3 length: 14 residues. The CDR3 loop reads CASSMFGSSYGCTF. For the CDR3, the DNA is TGTGCCAGTAGTATGTTCGGCAGCTCCTATGGCTGCACCTTC.

The chain couples TRBV28 to TRBJ1-2; D gene ambiguous. V shed 2 bases and J shed 7 bases, with 17 bases lying between them. This CDR3 is 15 amino acids long. Germline V gene data show CDR1 as MDHEN and CDR2 as SYDVKM. The CDR3 sequence: CASSLGPLTSGGYTF. The CDR3 nucleotides read TGTGCCAGCAGTTTAGGTCCACTAACTTCGGGTGGCTACACCTTC.

The chain uses TRBV9 and TRBJ2-3; 7 nucleotides match TRBD2. The germline gives CDR1 SGDLS, CDR2 YYNGEE. The CDR3 is 12 residues long. Germline trimming cut 2 bases from V and 7 bases from J; bases unmatched to any gene: 1. The CDR3 spells CASSVGGNTQYF. CDR3 coding DNA: TGTGCCAGCAGCGTGGGGGGGAATACGCAGTATTTT.

The chain uses TRBV5-1 and TRBJ1-2; no definite D call. Deletions cut 2 bases from V and 3 bases from J, with 14 bases between. This CDR3 is 15 amino acids long. The germline gives CDR1 SGHRS, CDR2 YFSETQ. The CDR3, as DNA: TGCGCCAGCAGCTTCCCCGGGATTCCTGACTATGGCTACACCTTC. It translates to CASSFPGIPDYGYTF.

The chain joins TRBV11-1 to TRBJ2-2; D is tentatively TRBD1 or TRBD2 (5 bases each). Germline loops: CDR1 SGHAT, CDR2 FQDESV (reference sequence). This CDR3 spans 13 amino acids. The germline V and J ends were trimmed by 5 bases and 6 bases, with 10 bases remaining between them. CDR3 sequence reads: CASSRDGAGELFF. In nucleotides, the CDR3 is TGTGCCAGCAGCCGGGACGGCGCCGGGGAGCTGTTTTTT.

V gene TRBV9 combines with J gene TRBJ2-7, with TRBD1 as a possible D gene (6 bases). Germline values: CDR1 SGDLS, CDR2 YYNGEE. The CDR3 covers 15 residues. V lost 0 bases and J 2 bases, leaving 12 bases between the germline ends. CDR3 loop: CASSVAMGAAYEQYF. The CDR3 DNA follows: TGTGCCAGCAGCGTAGCTATGGGGGCTGCCTACGAGCAGTACTTC.